This record concerns one T cell receptor beta chain sequence. No cognate antigen has been identified for it. No base qualities exist here, and no much larger clone lies one base off it. The entry originates in a study of blood T cell repertoires in COVID-19 (dated by TCRdb to the early 2020s). With regard to the full study: Samples covering the acute and convalescent phases of COVID-19 were provided by collaborators in the United States, Italy and Spain. HLA class I and class II types, where available, came from metadata supplied by the sample provider rather than from assay-based typing. A de-identified subject ID, COVID-19 status, age in years and sex were almost always included in the sample metadata. The repertoires were released in a freely available public database meant as a resource for research on the immune response to SARS-CoV-2. The material from the prospective study consisted of cDNA or gDNA derived from T cells, B-cell-depleted T cells, or PBMCs. Samples came from the ongoing ImmuneRACE study (first 160 participants) plus 1,254 subjects from 6 global collaborators. Subjects who had been exposed to COVID-19, were actively infected with it, or had recovered from it provided the deeply sampled blood TCRbeta repertoires that made up the dataset. Results and caveats for the whole study, not just this receptor: Clinical and demographic metadata were provided uncurated, with the amount varying by source and participant.

Clipping removes 7 bases from V and 8 bases from J, with 11 as the unmatched junction base count. Via the germline V gene, CDR1 is MNHEY and CDR2 SVGAGI. The CDR3 starts with the cysteine, ends with the phenylalanine, and has 14 residues. The read is trimmed to its CDR3 DNA, 42 bases read in frame from base 1. TCRbeta CDR3 regions were amplified from genomic DNA using the immunoSEQ Assay, a bias-controlled multiplex PCR. The authors processed their data as follows. Within the assay, amplification of reference gene primers was used to estimate how many nucleated cells each sample contained. Sequence reads were collapsed and filtered to measure the absolute abundance of every unique TCRbeta CDR3 rearrangement. For each sample, productive Simpson clonality was calculated as the square root of Simpson's diversity index over productive rearrangements. The table was pulled from immuneACCESS by TCRdb, which kept in-frame rearrangements only. Such tables lose some clones; where checked, under half of the loss comes from unresolved V genes, and the rest has no known cause. That table gives V, J and clone size, and the DNA gave D and trimming. The table for this sample lists 490,000 or so clones; roughly nine tenths of them were counted only once. Around 8% of the sample comes from the top ten.

In the prospective study, participants were about 18 to 95 years old, resided in fewer than 25 geographic areas of the United States, and were enrolled through a virtual design. To assign participants to cohorts, the prospective study relied on clinical history that participants themselves reported in a screening survey and a study questionnaire. ImmuneRACE Cohort 3 recovered participants were defined by two consecutive negative NP/OP PCR tests, healthcare professional clearance, or symptom resolution. In the prospective study, mobile phlebotomists collected whole blood, serum and a nasopharyngeal or oropharyngeal swab from each participant. Participants in the prospective study had the option to provide additional blood draws and questionnaires over a 2-month period. Blood samples from the prospective study were shipped frozen or at room temperature prior to DNA extraction.

The receptor chain draws on TRBV6-5 and TRBJ2-1, with TRBD1 matching 7 junction bases. The sequenced sample was PBMCs or T cells enriched from blood (not recorded which). This sequence was found in a woman in her sixties who had recovered from COVID-19. CDR3 region: CASTPRGFLDEQFF. The DNA is as follows: TGTGCCAGCACTCCCAGGGGGTTCCTCGATGAGCAGTTCTTC.